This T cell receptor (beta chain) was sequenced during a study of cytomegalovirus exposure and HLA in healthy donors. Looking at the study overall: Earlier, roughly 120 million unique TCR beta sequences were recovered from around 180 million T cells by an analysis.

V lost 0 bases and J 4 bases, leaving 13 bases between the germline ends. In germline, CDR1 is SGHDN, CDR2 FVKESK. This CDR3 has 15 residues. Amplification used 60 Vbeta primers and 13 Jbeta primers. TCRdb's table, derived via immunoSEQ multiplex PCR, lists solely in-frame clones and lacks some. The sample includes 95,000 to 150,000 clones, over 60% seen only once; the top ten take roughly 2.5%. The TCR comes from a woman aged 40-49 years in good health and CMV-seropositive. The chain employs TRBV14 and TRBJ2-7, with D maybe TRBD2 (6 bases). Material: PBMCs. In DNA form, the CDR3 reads TGTGCCAGCAGCCAAGAGGCGGGGATGGTTTACGAGCAGTACTTC. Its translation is CASSQEAGMVYEQYF.